The clone carrying this T cell receptor (beta chain) occurred a few times. The target antigen is unknown. The entry originates in a study of T-cell memory formation after mild COVID-19. Via MiXCR, TCRdb re-called the 5' RACE reads, giving one row per CDR3 protein. The repertoire holds 250,000 to 350,000 distinct CDR3 sequences, with less than 20% as singletons. Study-level findings and limits: While clones contracting from day 15 to 85 were balanced between CD4 and CD8, later expanders leaned CD4+. That cross-reactive memory joined was suggested by some responding clones appearing in pre-infection memory.

The CDR3 spans 12 residues. Trimming pared 0 bases from V and 3 bases from J, leaving 6 bases between. Germline CDR1 reads DFQATT; CDR2 reads SNEGSKA (reference sequence). This receptor was obtained from a man aged 18 to 29 who had mild COVID-19 (a few samples of this study predate the infection). Cell type and time point are not known. The material sequenced was PBMCs or a T cell subset sorted from them (not recorded which). The chain carries TRBV20-1 and TRBJ2-7; D is unresolved. Here the CDR3 reads CSARDWSYEQYF. The CDR3 nucleotides read TGCAGTGCTAGAGATTGGAGCTACGAGCAGTACTTC.